The 16 T cell receptor beta chains in this list originate from one sample, sequenced in a study of T cell responses to AZD1222 COVID-19 vaccine. Method: immunoSEQ multiplex PCR; TCRdb's copy keeps in-frame clones and lacks some. The data hold over 90,000 clones, with around nine tenths observed a single time. This material consisted of peripheral blood, taken 28 days after the second AZD1222 dose. Receptor source: an adult who received the AZD1222 COVID-19 vaccine.

This chain joins TRBV11-3 and TRBJ2-3; TRBD1 is a possible D gene (5 bases). CDR3 length: 14 residues. Germline V gives CDR1 SGHNT, CDR2 YENEEA. The ends were cut back, 1 base at V and 8 bases at J, with 13 bases in the middle. The CDR3 protein is CASSLGDSVSTQYF. DNA of the CDR3: TGTGCCAGCAGCTTAGGTGACAGTGTGAGTACGCAGTATTTT.

The chain has TRBV10-3 and TRBJ2-2; weak D call: TRBD2 (6 bases). The V end was cut by 10 bases, the J end by 4 bases, with 13 bases between. Germline CDR1 reads ENHRY; CDR2 reads SYGVKD. This CDR3 has 13 residues. CDR3: CATGGTGTGELFF. The CDR3, as DNA: TGTGCCACCGGGGGAACTGGCACCGGGGAGCTGTTTTTT.

CDR3 loop: CASKFPPRGQNNEQFF. The CDR3, as DNA: TGTGCCAGCAAATTCCCCCCGCGGGGGCAAAACAATGAGCAGTTCTTC. The J gene is TRBJ2-1, the V gene TRBV2, with D possibly matching TRBD2 (7 bases). CDR3 size: 16 residues. From germline, CDR1 is SNHLY and CDR2 FYNNEI. The V and J ends lost 7 bases and 5 bases respectively, with 21 bases between them.

A single count supports this clone. This chain uses TRBV4-2 with TRBJ2-1; TRBD2 aligns across 7 bases. This CDR3 is built from 15 residues. Per the germline V gene, CDR1 is LGHNA and CDR2 is YNFKEQ. Germline trimming cut 1 base from V and 3 bases from J; bases unmatched to any gene: 3. The CDR3 bases are TGTGCCAGCAGCCAAGGCGGGGGATTCTACAATGAGCAGTTCTTC. Translated, it gives CASSQGGGFYNEQFF.

This rearrangement joins TRBV27 to TRBJ2-2; D gene unclear. The CDR3 totals 16 residues. The V end lost 5 bases, the J end lost 8 bases, and 21 bases lay between the germline ends. Germline V gives CDR1 MNHEY, CDR2 SMNVEV (reference sequence). CDR3 in DNA: TGTGCCAGCAGTACCCGTCGGGCAACGAAGGCTGGGGAGCTGTTTTTT. It specifies CASSTRRATKAGELFF.

The rearrangement links TRBV18 to TRBJ2-3; 9 nucleotides agree with TRBD2. The V and J ends lost 5 bases and 5 bases, in that order; junction bases with no gene match: 8. Germline CDR1 KGHSH, CDR2 LQKENI. This CDR3 has 15 residues. The CDR3 loop is CASSMREGRGDTQYF. CDR3 DNA sequence: TGTGCCAGCTCAATGCGGGAGGGCCGGGGAGATACGCAGTATTTT.

In DNA form, the CDR3 reads TGCGCCAGCAGGGTAGGGGGTGGCAATCAGCCCCAGCATTTT. It codes for CASRVGGGNQPQHF. V gene TRBV10-2 combines with J gene TRBJ1-5; D might be TRBD1 (6 bases). Trimming stripped 6 bases from V and 2 bases from J, with 11 bases between. The CDR3 consists of 14 residues. Germline values: CDR1 WSHSY, CDR2 SAAADI.

This chain connects TRBV4-1 to TRBJ2-2; the D call may be TRBD1 or TRBD2 (7 bases each). CDR1 is MGHRA, CDR2 YSYEKL, per germline. This CDR3 comprises 19 residues. V shed 0 bases and J shed 1 base, with 18 bases lying between them. The CDR3 region has the DNA TGCGCCAGCAGCCAAGATAGGGGAGGGGGCGCGAAGAACACCGGGGAGCTGTTTTTT. This encodes CASSQDRGGGAKNTGELFF.

The J gene is TRBJ1-6, the V gene TRBV27; D is perhaps TRBD1 (6 bases). The CDR3 is 19 amino acids. Germline assignment: CDR1 MNHEY and CDR2 SMNVEV (reference sequence). V lost 2 bases and J 0 bases, leaving 17 bases between the germline ends. CDR3 in DNA: TGTGCCAGCAGTTTACCCAGACAGGCCCCGAGCTCCTATAATTCACCCCTCCACTTT. Its protein product is CASSLPRQAPSSYNSPLHF.

This clone appeared once. The rearrangement links TRBV7-2 to TRBJ2-1, with D possibly being TRBD1 or TRBD2 (6 bases each). This CDR3 region has 15 residues. V shed 4 bases and J shed 3 bases, with 13 bases lying between them. Per the germline V gene, CDR1 is SGHTA and CDR2 is FQGNSA. The CDR3 region is CASSSRRDNYNEQFF. The DNA of the CDR3 is TGTGCCAGCAGCTCCCGGCGGGACAACTACAATGAGCAGTTCTTC.

The chain carries TRBV28 and TRBJ2-5, with D possibly being TRBD1 or TRBD2 (5 bases each). Germline CDR1 and CDR2: MDHEN and SYDVKM. Trimming cost V 3 bases and J 1 base, with 15 bases left between them. The CDR3 loop spans 16 amino acids. The chain's CDR3 is CASSLGRGALQETQYF. The CDR3, as DNA: TGTGCCAGCAGTTTGGGGCGAGGGGCCCTCCAAGAGACCCAGTACTTC.

The chain has TRBV12-3 or TRBV12-4 and TRBJ2-2; D is ambiguous. With 3 bases removed from V and 5 bases from J, the gap between germline ends came to 4 bases. The CDR3 covers 12 residues. CDR3 loop: CASSFRTGELFF. The CDR3, as DNA: TGTGCCAGCAGTTTTAGGACCGGGGAGCTGTTTTTT.

The gene calls are TRBV29-1 and TRBJ1-2; tentatively, D is TRBD1 (6 bases). CDR1 is SQVTM and CDR2 is ANQGSEA in the germline V gene. Trimming left V 4 bases short and J 8 bases short, with 20 bases between. The CDR3 covers 14 residues. CDR3 DNA: TGCAGCGTTGGGGGGCCAGAGACCGCTGGAGGCTACACCTTC. It is translated as CSVGGPETAGGYTF.

The chain carries TRBV12-2 and TRBJ1-5. TRBV12-2 is labeled a pseudogene. The CDR3 sequence is 19 residues long. CDR3 protein: CASRLEAGTAFYSNQPQHF. CDR3 nucleotides: TGTGCAAGTCGCCTGGAAGCGGGGACGGCCTTTTATAGCAATCAGCCCCAGCATTTT.

The chain carries TRBV27 and TRBJ1-6; a weak D match, TRBD1 (5 bases). CDR1 is MNHEY, CDR2 SMNVEV, per germline (reference sequence). The CDR3 runs to 14 residues. V was trimmed by 6 bases and J by 5 bases, leaving 11 bases between them. For the CDR3, the DNA is TGTGCCAGCAGCCCCGGGGGACATAATTCACCCCTCCACTTT. It specifies CASSPGGHNSPLHF.

The chain recombines TRBV28 with TRBJ2-1; 10 positions match TRBD1. Germline V gene sequence: CDR1 MDHEN, CDR2 SYDVKM. Germline trimming cut 6 bases from V and 5 bases from J; bases unmatched to any gene: 10. The CDR3 loop spans 16 amino acids. DNA of the CDR3: TGTGCCAGCAGCGTGGTGGTGACAGGGGGCAACAATGAGCAGTTCTTC. Amino acid sequence: CASSVVVTGGNNEQFF.